Below, one T cell receptor (beta chain) is given with its context. Its matching antigen is unknown. The data stem from a study of tumor-infiltrating lymphocytes in localized non-small cell lung cancer. Here immunoSEQ multiplex PCR was the method, and the copy in TCRdb shows in-frame clones only, minus some. The sample lists 14,000 or so clones; approximately 68% were seen once. V shed 6 bases and J shed 2 bases, with 13 bases lying between them. Germline V gives CDR1 MNHNS, CDR2 SASEGT. The CDR3 sequence is 14 residues long. Study observations and caveats: Technical variation could not be separated from intratumor heterogeneity here.

This TCR was sampled from a human donor with non-small cell lung cancer. This sequence joins TRBV6-1 and TRBJ1-2; tentatively, D is TRBD1 (6 bases). The sequencing sample was made of lung tumor tissue. CDR3 in amino acids: CASSPKGGNYGYTF. CDR3 bases: TGTGCCAGCAGCCCGAAAGGGGGAAACTATGGCTACACCTTC.